A single sample gave rise to the 26 T cell receptor beta chains below, sequenced in a study of identical twins. MiXCR was run by TCRdb on the 5' RACE reads, yielding one entry per CDR3 protein. The data show roughly 470,000 distinct CDR3 sequences, with over 11% seen just once and about 0.94% held by the top ten. These data also formed part of another study, on yellow fever vaccine responses in identical twins.

Specimen: CD4+ T cells sorted from blood. The receptors here all came from a young woman in good health.

This clonotype has ten or more counts. The chain combines TRBV7-2 with TRBJ2-2, with 10 bases fitting TRBD1. Looked up from germline, CDR1 is SGHTA and CDR2 is FQGNSA. The V segment lost 1 base and the J segment 2 bases; nucleotides outside the gene matches: 4. The CDR3 sequence is 17 residues long. DNA of the CDR3: TGTGCCAGCAGCTTAGTCGGGACAGGGGTTAACACCGGGGAGCTGTTTTTT. It codes for CASSLVGTGVNTGELFF.

The gene calls are TRBV29-1 and TRBJ2-5; maybe TRBD1 (5 bases). Germline V gene data show CDR1 as SQVTM and CDR2 as ANQGSEA. With 3 bases removed from V and 4 bases from J, the gap between germline ends came to 9 bases. This CDR3 contains 12 residues. The CDR3 nucleotides read TGCAGCGTTGAGATAGGGGCAGAGACCCAGTACTTC. This encodes CSVEIGAETQYF.

This clonotype was seen only a few times. V usage is TRBV29-1 and J usage is TRBJ2-2; D is uncertain. CDR3 length equals 11 residues. V lost 4 bases to trimming and J lost 5 bases, with 5 bases between them. Per germline, CDR1 SQVTM and CDR2 ANQGSEA. The CDR3 DNA reads TGCAGCGTTGGGAAAACCGGGGAGCTGTTTTTT. It yields the protein CSVGKTGELFF.

This clonotype came up a few times. V gene TRBV29-1 combines with J gene TRBJ2-7; 8 nucleotides align to TRBD2. Germline V gene lookup returns CDR1 SQVTM and CDR2 ANQGSEA. The V gene end was trimmed by 7 bases and the J gene end by 0 bases; junction bases not matched to a gene: 11. The CDR3 contains 15 residues. For the CDR3, the DNA is TGCAGCGCCAAAGGAACCGCGGGAGGCTCCTACGAGCAGTACTTC. The encoded protein is CSAKGTAGGSYEQYF.

The sample holds one count of this clonotype. The chain joins TRBV5-1 to TRBJ2-7, with D maybe TRBD1 (5 bases). Germline CDR1 SGHRS, CDR2 YFSETQ. The CDR3 has 15 amino acids. Trimming cost V 5 bases and J 0 bases, with 15 bases left between them. The CDR3 DNA reads as TGCGCCAGCAGTTGGGGCAACCCGAGCTCCTACGAGCAGTACTTC. Its protein product is CASSWGNPSSYEQYF.

This rearrangement joins TRBV6-2 or TRBV6-3 to TRBJ2-3, with TRBD1 matching 7 bases. Per the germline V gene, CDR1 is MNHEY and CDR2 is SVGEGT. The CDR3 totals 14 residues. Trimming took 6 bases from V and 6 from J; bases not matched to a gene: 9. The CDR3 DNA is TGTGCCAGCAGGTTGACAGGGTGGTCTGATACGCAGTATTTT. Encoded protein: CASRLTGWSDTQYF.

This clonotype occurred a few times. With a much larger clone just one base away, this may be a read error. The chain carries TRBV12-3 or TRBV12-4 and TRBJ2-3; 10 bases fit TRBD2. The CDR3 extends over 19 amino acids. In nucleotides, the CDR3 is TGTGCCTGCAGTTTGCTAGCGGGAGTCCCATACAGGAGCACAGATACGCAGTATTTT. Translation gives CACSLLAGVPYRSTDTQYF.

In DNA form, the CDR3 reads TGTGCCAGCAGGCGGGCGGAGTTCGGTAACAATCAGCCCCAGCATTTT. Amino acid sequence: CASRRAEFGNNQPQHF. The chain uses TRBV6-1 and TRBJ1-5, with D uncertain. This CDR3 region has 16 residues. Germline V gene lookup returns CDR1 MNHNS and CDR2 SASEGT. Trimming removed 6 bases at V and 3 bases at J, with 18 bases between.

This clonotype was observed many times. This chain uses TRBV12-3 or TRBV12-4 with TRBJ1-6; TRBD1 aligns across 7 bases. V gave up 5 bases and J gave up 6 bases; unmatched junction bases: 10. The CDR3 runs 16 residues. CDR3 nucleotide sequence: TGTGCCAGCAGTCAACGGACAGGTCGGGTTAATTCACCCCTCCACTTT. This encodes CASSQRTGRVNSPLHF.

A few counts support this clonotype. The chain recombines TRBV9 with TRBJ2-5; D ambiguous. The germline V gene has CDR1 SGDLS and CDR2 YYNGEE. With 0 bases removed from V and 2 bases from J, the gap between germline ends came to 14 bases. This CDR3 region has 16 residues. DNA of the CDR3: TGTGCCAGCAGCGTAGGAGGTCAAGGGCCACAAGAGACCCAGTACTTC. Translation: CASSVGGQGPQETQYF.

This rearrangement joins TRBV11-2 to TRBJ2-7, with 9 nucleotides matching TRBD1. This CDR3 has 15 amino acids. The ends lost 5 bases at V and 2 bases at J; junction bases unmatched: 7. Germline CDR1 is SGHAT and CDR2 is FQNNGV. The CDR3 loop is CASSLGQGQTYEQYF. For the CDR3, the DNA is TGTGCCAGCAGCCTCGGACAGGGGCAGACCTACGAGCAGTACTTC.

The rearrangement joins TRBV27 to TRBJ1-4, with D tentatively TRBD1 (5 bases). The germline V gene encodes CDR1 MNHEY and CDR2 SMNVEV (reference sequence). The CDR3 runs to 15 residues. Trimming took 2 bases from V and 8 from J, leaving 15 bases between them. The DNA of the CDR3 is TGTGCCAGCAGTTTAGGGGCCGGGGTCAGAGAAAAACTGTTTTTT. Amino acids: CASSLGAGVREKLFF. The whole variable domain, remainder taken from reference TRBV27 and TRBJ1-4, is EAQVTQNPRYLITVTGKKLTVTCSQNMNHEYMSWYRQDPGLGLRQIYYSMNVEVTDKGDVPEGYKVSRKEKRNFPLILESPSPNQTSLYFCASSLGAGVREKLFFGSGTQLSVL.

This clonotype was detected a few times. In nucleotides, the CDR3 is TGTGCCAGCAGCCGTCGAGGACAGGGGTCCTACGAGCAGTACTTC. Translated, it gives CASSRRGQGSYEQYF. This chain connects TRBV3-1 to TRBJ2-7; 9 positions match TRBD1. CDR1 and CDR2 from the germline V gene are LGHDT and YNNKEL (reference sequence). This CDR3 spans 15 amino acids. The J segment lost 1 base and the V segment lost 4 bases, leaving 5 bases of the junction unmatched.

The rearrangement uses TRBV12-3 or TRBV12-4 and TRBJ2-7, with 9 positions matching TRBD1. This CDR3 has 16 residues. Trimming cost V 1 base and J 2 bases; bases outside gene matches: 6. Here the CDR3 reads CASSLVVGTGTYEQYF. As DNA, the CDR3 is TGTGCCAGCAGTTTAGTTGTTGGGACAGGGACCTACGAGCAGTACTTC.

The gene calls are TRBV5-1 and TRBJ2-6, with D perhaps assigned TRBD1 or TRBD2 (5 bases each). Trimming left V 1 base short and J 4 bases short, with 24 bases between. Germline V gene sequence: CDR1 SGHRS, CDR2 YFSETQ. The CDR3 length is 20 residues. This CDR3 reads CASSLFSTRGQLSGANVLTF. DNA for the CDR3: TGCGCCAGCAGCTTGTTCTCCACGAGGGGTCAGCTCTCGGGGGCCAACGTCCTGACTTTC.

This clonotype was counted between two and nine times. The rearrangement joins TRBV9 to TRBJ2-1, with 11 bases lining up with TRBD2. Germline-derived CDR1 and CDR2 are SGDLS and YYNGEE. The CDR3 is made up of 14 amino acids. V dropped 2 bases and J dropped 10; count of bases not matched to a gene: 5. DNA for the CDR3: TGTGCCAGCAGCGTTAGCGGGGGGGCCGAGGAGCAGTTCTTC. Translated: CASSVSGGAEEQFF.

The V call is TRBV5-1, the J call TRBJ2-7; 7 bases are shared with TRBD2. J was trimmed by 4 bases and V by 0 bases; bases with no gene match: 4. The CDR3 totals 14 residues. The germline CDR1 and CDR2 sequences are SGHRS and YFSETQ. The CDR3 coding sequence is TGCGCCAGCAGCTTGGTGCGGGAGAGGTACGAGCAGTACTTC. It specifies CASSLVRERYEQYF.

The chain recombines TRBV20-1 with TRBJ2-7; 13 bases are a match to TRBD2. The CDR3 is 18 residues long. Germline V lookup: CDR1 DFQATT, CDR2 SNEGSKA (reference sequence). With V trimmed by 5 bases and J by 1 base, 14 bases remained unmatched. The chain's CDR3 is CSAAPSKGLAGYSYEQYF. The CDR3 DNA reads TGCAGTGCTGCACCTAGCAAGGGACTAGCGGGATATTCCTACGAGCAGTACTTC.

This clonotype was seen only a few times. The rearrangement links TRBV6-2 or TRBV6-3 to TRBJ2-7; D is tentatively TRBD1 or TRBD2 (5 bases each). CDR1 MNHEY and CDR2 SVGEGT come from the germline V gene. CDR3 length equals 14 residues. V was pared by 6 bases and J by 4 bases, with 16 bases between. The CDR3 loop is CASRGVANRYEQYF. The CDR3 region has the DNA TGTGCCAGCAGGGGGGTAGCGAACCGGTACGAGCAGTACTTC.

The chain joins TRBV7-9 to TRBJ2-2; D call uncertain. V lost 4 bases and J 1 base, leaving 7 bases between the germline ends. Germline CDR1 SEHNR, CDR2 FQNEAQ (reference sequence). This CDR3 spans 14 amino acids. CDR3 sequence reads: CASSSRQNTGELFF. CDR3 nucleotides: TGTGCCAGCAGCTCGCGACAGAACACCGGGGAGCTGTTTTTT.

The sample holds a few counts of this clonotype. The rearrangement uses TRBV5-8 and TRBJ2-1, with D possibly TRBD2 on 6 matching bases. Trimming left V 2 bases short and J 5 bases short, with 14 bases between. The germline gives CDR1 SGHTS, CDR2 YDEGEE. The CDR3 covers 15 residues. In DNA form, the CDR3 reads TGTGCCAGCAGCTTACGGGAGATCGGACACAATGAGCAGTTCTTC. It encodes CASSLREIGHNEQFF. The whole variable domain, remainder taken from reference TRBV5-8 and TRBJ2-1, is EAGVTQSPTHLIKTRGQQATLRCSPISGHTSVYWYQQALGLGLQFLLWYDEGEERNRGNFPPRFSGRQFPNYSSELNVNALELEDSALYLCASSLREIGHNEQFFGPGTRLTVL.

The chain employs TRBV2 and TRBJ2-7; D is undetermined. CDR3 length equals 12 residues. The germline V and J ends were trimmed by 6 bases and 0 bases, with 6 bases remaining between them. Per the germline V gene, CDR1 is SNHLY and CDR2 is FYNNEI. The CDR3, as DNA: TGTGCCAGCAGCCGGGCCTCCTACGAGCAGTACTTC. This translates into CASSRASYEQYF.

This clonotype was seen ten or more times. The chain recombines TRBV29-1 with TRBJ2-7; maybe TRBD1 (6 bases). CDR1 SQVTM and CDR2 ANQGSEA come from the germline V gene. This CDR3 spans 14 amino acids. Trimming left V 5 bases short and J 0 bases short, with 14 bases between. The CDR3 DNA sequence: TGCAGCGTTCGCCGGGACACCAGCTCCTACGAGCAGTACTTC. This codes for CSVRRDTSSYEQYF.

The chain couples TRBV3-1 to TRBJ2-4; TRBD1 is a possible D gene (6 bases). The CDR3 extends over 15 amino acids. Trimming removed 1 base from V and 3 bases from J, with 10 bases in between. Germline V gives CDR1 LGHDT, CDR2 YNNKEL (reference sequence). The CDR3 region is CASSQVDRHKNIQYF. As DNA, the CDR3 is TGTGCCAGCAGCCAAGTCGACAGGCACAAAAACATTCAGTACTTC.

This sequence joins TRBV4-3 and TRBJ2-3; a possible D gene is TRBD1 (6 bases). The V end lost 4 bases, the J end lost 4 bases, and 18 bases lay between the germline ends. There are 16 residues in the CDR3. CDR1 is LGHNA, CDR2 YSLEER, per germline. The CDR3 protein is CASSRDPSGVADTQYF. As DNA, the CDR3 is TGCGCCAGCAGCCGAGACCCATCAGGGGTCGCAGATACGCAGTATTTT.

This chain links TRBV5-1 with TRBJ2-7, with D perhaps given as TRBD1 or TRBD2 (5 bases each). The V end was cut by 1 base, the J end by 4 bases, with 12 bases between. This CDR3 region has 14 residues. The germline V gene has CDR1 SGHRS and CDR2 YFSETQ. CDR3 amino acids: CASSLYGGEYEQYF. Here the CDR3 DNA reads TGCGCCAGCAGCTTGTATGGGGGAGAGTACGAGCAGTACTTC.